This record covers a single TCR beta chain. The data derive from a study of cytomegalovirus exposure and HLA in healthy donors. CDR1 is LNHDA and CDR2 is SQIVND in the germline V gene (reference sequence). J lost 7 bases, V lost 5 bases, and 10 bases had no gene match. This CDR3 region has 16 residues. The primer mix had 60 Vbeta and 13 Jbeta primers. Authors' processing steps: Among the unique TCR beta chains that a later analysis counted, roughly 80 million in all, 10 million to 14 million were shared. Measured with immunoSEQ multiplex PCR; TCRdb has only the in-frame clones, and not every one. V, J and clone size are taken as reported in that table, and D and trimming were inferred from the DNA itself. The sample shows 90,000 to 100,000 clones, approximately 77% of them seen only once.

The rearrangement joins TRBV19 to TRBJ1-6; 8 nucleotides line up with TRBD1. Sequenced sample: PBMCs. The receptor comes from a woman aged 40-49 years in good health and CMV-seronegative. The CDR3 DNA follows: TGTGCCAGTAGTCCTCAATCCGGACAGGGAAATTCACCCCTCCACTTT. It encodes CASSPQSGQGNSPLHF.